This T cell receptor (beta chain) was found in a study of T cells after posttransplantation cyclophosphamide. Treatment was busulfan-fludarabine conditioning, a marrow graft, and cyclophosphamide on days +3 and +4. This clone was counted only a few times. Its antigen is unknown. The CDR3 length is 13 residues. Germline assignment: CDR1 SGDLS and CDR2 YYNGEE. The V end lost 1 base, the J end lost 2 bases, and 5 bases lay between the germline ends. General study results and limits: Blood and skin or GI T cell repertoires showed limited TRB overlap. After PTCy, TRB diversity resembled that of CNI/methotrexate controls. Donor-recipient repertoire similarity was low at 1-2 months, rising over year one.

TCRdb's copy holds only in-frame clones and misses some; the assay was immunoSEQ multiplex PCR. There are approximately 8,400 clones in the sample, none observed a single time. Sequencing used PBMCs, obtained around 90 days after allogeneic stem cell transplant with posttransplant cyclophosphamide. The chain combines TRBV9 with TRBJ2-3; D not certain. The TCR originated in a female patient over 55 who received an allogeneic stem cell transplant from an unrelated donor, was CMV-positive, and had acute GVHD only. Some T cells may arise from the graft donor. In nucleotides, the CDR3 is TGTGCCAGCAGCGTAATAGACACAGATACGCAGTATTTT. It encodes CASSVIDTDTQYF.